These T cell receptor beta chains were read from a single sample in a study of blood T cell repertoires in COVID-19. Data came from immunoSEQ multiplex PCR; TCRdb stores just in-frame clones and leaves some out. In the table there are around 120,000 clones, roughly nine tenths of which are singletons. The specimen was peripheral blood. Receptors originate from a human donor in a cohort sampled during active COVID-19. The CDR3 runs from the conserved cysteine through the conserved F or W. The D gene is left open where the match is weak. Not every row has a clone size; where given, it reads once, few, many or a size class.

>-|-|TRBV4-1|TRBJ1-2
CASSQAEGTVAYGYTF
TGCGCCAGCAGCCAAGCCGAAGGAACAGTGGCCTATGGCTACACCTTC
>once|TRBD2|TRBV4-1|TRBJ2-6
CASSLRILTSGGAAGANVLTF
TGCGCCAGCAGCTTGCGAATTCTGACTAGCGGGGGGGCCGCTGGGGCCAACGTCCTGACTTTC
>-|-|TRBV9|TRBJ1-1
CASSSRAGPTEAFF
TGTGCCAGCAGCTCCCGGGCGGGGCCCACTGAAGCTTTCTTT
>-|-|TRBV7-9|TRBJ1-1
CASSKIVAEAFF
TGTGCCAGCAGCAAAATCGTAGCTGAAGCTTTCTTT
>-|-|TRBV30|TRBJ2-1
CAWSVGGASYNEQFF
TGTGCCTGGAGTGTAGGCGGGGCCTCCTACAATGAGCAGTTCTTC
>once|-|TRBV21-1|TRBJ2-2
CASSKDRDDGELFF
TGTGCCAGCAGCAAAGACAGGGACGACGGGGAGCTGTTTTTT
>-|-|TRBV3-1/TRBV3-2|TRBJ2-5
CASSQEGWSTRQETQYF
TGTGCCAGCAGCCAAGAAGGATGGTCGACACGACAAGAGACCCAGTACTTC
>once|-|TRBV5-5|TRBJ2-2
CASSLLQGRNTGELFF
TGTGCCAGCAGCTTGTTGCAGGGGAGGAACACCGGGGAGCTGTTTTTT
>-|TRBD1|TRBV10-3|TRBJ1-1
CAISESPGGWTEAFF
TGTGCCATCAGTGAGTCGCCAGGGGGCTGGACTGAAGCTTTCTTT
>-|-|TRBV11-3|TRBJ1-5
CASSLEVGPDYSNQPQHF
TGTGCCAGCAGCTTAGAGGTGGGGCCCGATTATAGCAATCAGCCCCAGCATTTT
>-|-|TRBV12-5|TRBJ1-6
CASGLVPTGSPPLHF
TGTGCTAGTGGTTTGGTACCGACAGGATCTCCACCCCTCCACTTT
>few|TRBD1|TRBV12-5|TRBJ2-1
CASGLVQGQAPEQFF
TGTGCTAGTGGTTTGGTACAGGGGCAGGCCCCTGAGCAGTTCTTC
>-|TRBD1|TRBV7-9|TRBJ1-4
CASSLFLYRGNEKLFF
TGTGCCAGCAGCTTATTTTTGTACAGGGGGAATGAAAAACTGTTTTTT
>-|-|TRBV28|TRBJ1-5
CASSLSQVSTQHF
TGTGCCAGCAGTTTATCGCAGGTCAGTACCCAGCATTTT
>-|TRBD1|TRBV7-7|TRBJ2-5
CASSISGTGQETQYF
TGTGCTAGCAGCATCTCCGGGACAGGGCAGGAGACCCAGTACTTC
>-|-|TRBV19|TRBJ1-5
CASSIGESGVQPQHF
TGTGCCAGTAGTATAGGGGAATCGGGGGTTCAGCCCCAGCATTTT
>-|-|TRBV5-1|TRBJ2-3
CASSLDSRSDTQYF
TGCGCCAGCAGCTTGGACTCCCGGTCGGATACGCAGTATTTT
>-|TRBD1|TRBV25-1|TRBJ1-1
CASTRQGVTEAFF
TGTGCCAGCACCCGACAGGGCGTCACTGAAGCTTTCTTT
>-|TRBD1|TRBV5-8|TRBJ2-7
CASSLGQGGYSYEQYF
TGTGCCAGCAGCTTGGGACAGGGGGGTTACTCCTACGAGCAGTACTTC
>-|-|TRBV19|TRBJ2-3
CASQTAYGTDTQYF
TGTGCCTCTCAGACAGCTTATGGAACAGATACGCAGTATTTT
>-|-|TRBV15|TRBJ2-3
CATSSPFRDTQYF
TGTGCCACCAGCAGCCCCTTCAGAGATACGCAGTATTTT
>-|TRBD1|TRBV2|TRBJ1-5
CASSVQGAGNQPQHF
TGTGCCAGCAGTGTACAGGGGGCTGGGAATCAGCCCCAGCATTTT
>-|-|TRBV27|TRBJ2-5
CASSARGGQETQYF
TGTGCCAGCAGTGCCCGGGGTGGCCAAGAGACCCAGTACTTC